This TCR beta chain was identified in a study of blood T cell repertoires in COVID-19. Study-level information: The samples span acute and convalescent COVID-19 from the United States, Italy and Spain. In each case, the material was cDNA or gDNA derived from T cells, B-cell-depleted T cells, or PBMCs.

Patients at the Seattle site were enrolled during active infection and followed longitudinally. Original handling: It was from reference gene primer amplification that nucleated cell counts were estimated. Measured with immunoSEQ multiplex PCR; TCRdb has only the in-frame clones, and not every one. The D gene and trimming were derived from the DNA, and the V and J assignments and clone size from that table. The top ten clones hold roughly 7.3% of a sample with approximately 300,000 clones, 75% to 95% of them seen once. The CDR3 has 13 residues. Germline CDR1 reads GTSNPN; CDR2 reads SVGIG (reference sequence). V dropped 5 bases and J dropped 5; count of bases not matched to a gene: 7.

The sequence was collected from a woman in her 30s with COVID-19, enrolled during active disease. Specimen: peripheral blood. The rearrangement uses TRBV30 and TRBJ2-7; 9 nucleotides align to TRBD1. CDR3 bases: TGTGCCTGGGGGCTGACAGGGGGAGACGAGCAGTACTTC. Protein: CAWGLTGGDEQYF.